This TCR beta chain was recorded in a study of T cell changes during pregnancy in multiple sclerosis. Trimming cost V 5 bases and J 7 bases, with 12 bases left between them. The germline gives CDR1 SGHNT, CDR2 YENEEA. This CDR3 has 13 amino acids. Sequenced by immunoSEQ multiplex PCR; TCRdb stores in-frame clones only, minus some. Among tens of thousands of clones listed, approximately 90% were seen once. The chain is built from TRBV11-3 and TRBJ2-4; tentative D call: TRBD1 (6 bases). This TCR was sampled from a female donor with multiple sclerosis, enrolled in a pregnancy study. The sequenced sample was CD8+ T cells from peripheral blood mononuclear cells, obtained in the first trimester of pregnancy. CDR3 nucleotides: TGTGCCAGCAGCGCGCGACAGGAGAACATTCAGTACTTC. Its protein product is CASSARQENIQYF.